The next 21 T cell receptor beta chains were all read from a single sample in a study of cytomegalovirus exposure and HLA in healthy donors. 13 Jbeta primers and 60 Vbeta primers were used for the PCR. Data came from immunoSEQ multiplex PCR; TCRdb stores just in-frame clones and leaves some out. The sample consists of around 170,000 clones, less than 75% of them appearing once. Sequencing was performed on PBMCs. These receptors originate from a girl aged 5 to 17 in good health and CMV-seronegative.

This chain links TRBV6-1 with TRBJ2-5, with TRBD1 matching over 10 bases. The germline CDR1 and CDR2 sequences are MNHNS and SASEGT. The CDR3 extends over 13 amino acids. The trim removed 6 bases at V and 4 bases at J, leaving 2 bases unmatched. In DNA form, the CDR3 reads TGTGCCAGCAGGCGGGACAGGGGAGAGACCCAGTACTTC. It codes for CASRRDRGETQYF.

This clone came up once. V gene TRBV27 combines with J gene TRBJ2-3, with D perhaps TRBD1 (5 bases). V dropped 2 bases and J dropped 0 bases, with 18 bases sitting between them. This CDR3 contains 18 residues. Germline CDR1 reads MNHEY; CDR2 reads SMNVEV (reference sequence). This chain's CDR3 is CASSLRGPQSTSTDTQYF. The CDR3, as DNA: TGTGCCAGCAGTTTAAGGGGCCCACAGAGTACTAGCACAGATACGCAGTATTTT.

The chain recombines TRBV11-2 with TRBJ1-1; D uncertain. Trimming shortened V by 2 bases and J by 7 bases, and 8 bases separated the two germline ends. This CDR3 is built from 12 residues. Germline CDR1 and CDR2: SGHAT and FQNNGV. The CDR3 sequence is CASSLNRDEAFF. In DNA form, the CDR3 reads TGTGCCAGCAGCTTAAACAGAGATGAAGCTTTCTTT.

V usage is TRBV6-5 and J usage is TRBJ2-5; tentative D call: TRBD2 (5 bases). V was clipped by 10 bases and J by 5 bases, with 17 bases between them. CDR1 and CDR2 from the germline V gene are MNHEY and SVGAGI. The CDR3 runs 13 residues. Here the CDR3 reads CATFLKPGETQYF. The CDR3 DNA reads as TGTGCCACCTTCTTAAAACCGGGGGAGACCCAGTACTTC.

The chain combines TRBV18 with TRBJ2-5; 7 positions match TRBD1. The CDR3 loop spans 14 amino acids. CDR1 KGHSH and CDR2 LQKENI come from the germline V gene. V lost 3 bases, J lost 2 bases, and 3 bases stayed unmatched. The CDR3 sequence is CASSPRDRQETQYF. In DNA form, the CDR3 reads TGTGCCAGCTCACCTAGGGACAGACAAGAGACCCAGTACTTC.

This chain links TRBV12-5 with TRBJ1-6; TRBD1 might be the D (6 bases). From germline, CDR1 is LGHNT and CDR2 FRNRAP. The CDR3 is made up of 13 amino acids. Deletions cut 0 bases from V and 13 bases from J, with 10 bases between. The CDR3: CASGLVQGGPLHF. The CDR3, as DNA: TGTGCTAGTGGTTTGGTACAGGGTGGCCCCCTCCACTTT. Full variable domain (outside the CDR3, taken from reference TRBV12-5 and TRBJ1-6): DARVTQTPRHKVTEMGQEVTMRCQPILGHNTVFWYRQTMMQGLELLAYFRNRAPLDDSGMPKDRFSAEMPDATLATLKIQPSEPRDSAVYFCASGLVQGGPLHFGNGTRLTVT.

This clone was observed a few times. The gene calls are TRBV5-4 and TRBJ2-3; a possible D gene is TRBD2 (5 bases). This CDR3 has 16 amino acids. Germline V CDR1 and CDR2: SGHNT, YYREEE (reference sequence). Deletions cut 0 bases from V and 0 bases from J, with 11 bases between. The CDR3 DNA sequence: TGTGCCAGCAGCTTGGGCCGGGAATCCAGCACAGATACGCAGTATTTT. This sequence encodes CASSLGRESSTDTQYF.

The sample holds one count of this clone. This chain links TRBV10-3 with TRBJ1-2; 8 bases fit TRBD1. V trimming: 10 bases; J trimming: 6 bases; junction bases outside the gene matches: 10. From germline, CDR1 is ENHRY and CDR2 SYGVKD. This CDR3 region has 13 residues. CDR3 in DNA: TGTGCCACCTTGGACAGGGCAAGAAATGGCTACACCTTC. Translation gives CATLDRARNGYTF.

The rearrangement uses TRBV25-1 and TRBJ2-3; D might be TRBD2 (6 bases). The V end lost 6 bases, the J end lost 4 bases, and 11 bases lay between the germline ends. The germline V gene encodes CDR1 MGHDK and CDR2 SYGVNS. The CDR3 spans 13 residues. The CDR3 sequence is CASRWGGADTQYF. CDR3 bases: TGTGCCAGCAGGTGGGGAGGCGCAGATACGCAGTATTTT.

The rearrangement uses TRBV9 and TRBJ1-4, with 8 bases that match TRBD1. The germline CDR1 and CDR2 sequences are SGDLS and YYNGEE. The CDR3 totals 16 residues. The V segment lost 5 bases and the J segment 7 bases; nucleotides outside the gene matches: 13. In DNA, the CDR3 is TGTGCCAGCAGTAGAACAGGGGGGGAGCTGAGTGAAAAACTGTTTTTT. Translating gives CASSRTGGELSEKLFF.

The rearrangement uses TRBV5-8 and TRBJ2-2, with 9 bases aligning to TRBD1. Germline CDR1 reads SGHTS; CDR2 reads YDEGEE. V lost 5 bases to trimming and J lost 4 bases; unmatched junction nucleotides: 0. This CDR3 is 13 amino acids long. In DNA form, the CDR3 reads TGTGCCAGCAGGACAGGGGGCACCGGGGAGCTGTTTTTT. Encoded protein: CASRTGGTGELFF. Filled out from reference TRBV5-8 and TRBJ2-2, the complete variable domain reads EAGVTQSPTHLIKTRGQQATLRCSPISGHTSVYWYQQALGLGLQFLLWYDEGEERNRGNFPPRFSGRQFPNYSSELNVNALELEDSALYLCASRTGGTGELFFGEGSRLTVL.

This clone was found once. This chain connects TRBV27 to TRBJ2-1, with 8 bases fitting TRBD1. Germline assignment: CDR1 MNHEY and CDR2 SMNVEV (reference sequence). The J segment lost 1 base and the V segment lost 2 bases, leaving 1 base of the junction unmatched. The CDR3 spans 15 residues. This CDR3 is CASSLNRGSYNEQFF. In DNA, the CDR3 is TGTGCCAGCAGTTTAAACAGGGGGTCCTACAATGAGCAGTTCTTC.

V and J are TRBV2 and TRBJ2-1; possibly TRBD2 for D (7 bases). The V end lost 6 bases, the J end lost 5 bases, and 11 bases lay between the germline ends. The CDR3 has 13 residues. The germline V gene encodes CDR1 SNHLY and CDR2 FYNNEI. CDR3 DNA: TGTGCCAGCAGGGGGGGGCTCCACAATGAGCAGTTCTTC. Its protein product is CASRGGLHNEQFF.

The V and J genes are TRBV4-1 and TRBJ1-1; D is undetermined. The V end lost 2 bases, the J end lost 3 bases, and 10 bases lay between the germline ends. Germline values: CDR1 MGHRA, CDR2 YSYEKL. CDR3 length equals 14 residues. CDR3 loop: CASSQTFRYTEAFF. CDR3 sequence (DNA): TGCGCCAGCAGCCAAACCTTCAGGTACACTGAAGCTTTCTTT.

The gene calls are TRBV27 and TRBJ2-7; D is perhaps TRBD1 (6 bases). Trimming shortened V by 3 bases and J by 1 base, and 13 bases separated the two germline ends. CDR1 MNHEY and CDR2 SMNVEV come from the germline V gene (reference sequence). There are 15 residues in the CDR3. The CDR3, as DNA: TGTGCCAGCAGTTTGTCTCAGGGGTGGTCCTACGAGCAGTACTTC. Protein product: CASSLSQGWSYEQYF.

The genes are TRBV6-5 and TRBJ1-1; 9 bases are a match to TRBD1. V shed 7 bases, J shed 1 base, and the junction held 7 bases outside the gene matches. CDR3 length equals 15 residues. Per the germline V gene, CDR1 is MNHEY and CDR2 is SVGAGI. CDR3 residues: CASTDGQGTNTEAFF. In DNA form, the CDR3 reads TGTGCCAGCACCGACGGACAGGGGACGAACACTGAAGCTTTCTTT.

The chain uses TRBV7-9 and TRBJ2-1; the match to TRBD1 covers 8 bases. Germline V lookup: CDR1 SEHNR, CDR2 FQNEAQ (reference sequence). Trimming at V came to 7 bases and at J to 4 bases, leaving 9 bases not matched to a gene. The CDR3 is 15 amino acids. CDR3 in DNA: TGTGCCAGCATCCCCCGGGACAGGTCGTACAATGAGCAGTTCTTC. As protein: CASIPRDRSYNEQFF.

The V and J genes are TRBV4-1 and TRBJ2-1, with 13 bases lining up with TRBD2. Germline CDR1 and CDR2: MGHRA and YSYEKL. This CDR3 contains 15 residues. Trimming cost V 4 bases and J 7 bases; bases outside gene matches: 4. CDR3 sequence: CASSLRLAGGNEQFF. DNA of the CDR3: TGCGCCAGCAGCCTCCGACTAGCGGGGGGAAATGAGCAGTTCTTC.

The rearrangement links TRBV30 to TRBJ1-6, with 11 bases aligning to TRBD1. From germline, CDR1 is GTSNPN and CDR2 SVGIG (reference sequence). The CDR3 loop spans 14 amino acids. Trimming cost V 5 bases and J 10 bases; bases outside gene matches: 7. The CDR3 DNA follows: TGTGCCTGGGATACTGGGACAGGGGGGTCACCCCTCCACTTT. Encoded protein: CAWDTGTGGSPLHF.

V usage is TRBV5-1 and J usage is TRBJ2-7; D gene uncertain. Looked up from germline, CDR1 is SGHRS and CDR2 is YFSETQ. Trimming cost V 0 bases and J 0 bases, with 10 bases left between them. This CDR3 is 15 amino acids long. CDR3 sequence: CASSLGQVLSYEQYF. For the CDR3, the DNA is TGCGCCAGCAGCTTGGGTCAGGTCCTCTCCTACGAGCAGTACTTC.

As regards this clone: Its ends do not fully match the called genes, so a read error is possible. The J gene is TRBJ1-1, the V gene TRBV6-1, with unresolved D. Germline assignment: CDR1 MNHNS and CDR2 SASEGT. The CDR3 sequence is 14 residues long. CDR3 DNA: TGTGCCAGCAGTGACGGTCGCGGGAACACTGAAGCTTCCTTT. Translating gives CASSDGRGNTEASF.